Below, 8 T cell receptor beta chains from the same sample are listed, as sequenced in a study of PD-1 blockade in classical Hodgkin lymphoma. Libraries were prepared by immunoSEQ multiplex PCR; TCRdb keeps only in-frame clonotypes and omits some of them. The sample comprises some 63,000 clones, over 85% of which are singletons, and roughly a tenth rests with the top ten. Autologous stem cell transplantation was followed by relapse in every patient, and brentuximab vedotin exposure varied. This specimen consisted of peripheral blood mononuclear cells (PBMCs), obtained at baseline. The origin of the receptors is a human donor with classical Hodgkin lymphoma.

CDR3 sequence reads: CARTAEGYEQYF. In nucleotides, the CDR3 is TGTGCCAGAACTGCTGAGGGCTACGAGCAGTACTTC. The genes are TRBV27 and TRBJ2-7; D might be TRBD2 (5 bases). Germline CDR1 and CDR2: MNHEY and SMNVEV (reference sequence). Trimming took 9 bases from V and 3 from J, leaving 12 bases between them. The CDR3 consists of 12 residues.

The chain uses TRBV2 and TRBJ2-7, with D possibly matching TRBD2 (6 bases). V lost 9 bases, J lost 0 bases, and 9 bases lay in between. The CDR3 runs to 12 residues. Looked up from germline, CDR1 is SNHLY and CDR2 is FYNNEI. The CDR3 nucleotides are TGTGCCAGATCGACTAGCTCCTACGAGCAGTACTTC. Translation: CARSTSSYEQYF.

The chain joins TRBV6-5 to TRBJ1-1; D gene uncertain. The CDR3 covers 14 residues. Germline V CDR1 and CDR2: MNHEY, SVGAGI. V lost 0 bases and J lost 2, with 7 bases in between. The CDR3 sequence is CASSYSTENTEAFF. The DNA for the CDR3 is TGTGCCAGCAGTTACTCGACTGAAAACACTGAAGCTTTCTTT.

The chain has TRBV19 and TRBJ2-1; 10 bases agree with TRBD2. The CDR3 sequence is 15 residues long. Germline V gene data show CDR1 as LNHDA and CDR2 as SQIVND (reference sequence). V was clipped by 7 bases and J by 8 bases; unmatched bases: 11. The CDR3 DNA reads as TGTGCCAGTACGAGCGGGGGGGCCTATATCCATGAGCAGTTCTTC. Its translation is CASTSGGAYIHEQFF.

This chain connects TRBV6-1 to TRBJ1-3; D is unclear. CDR3 length equals 12 residues. Germline V gives CDR1 MNHNS, CDR2 SASEGT. The ends were cut back, 2 bases at V and 4 bases at J, with 3 bases in the middle. CDR3 coding DNA: TGTGCCAGCAGTGAAAACGGAAACACCATATATTTT. Its protein product is CASSENGNTIYF.

The chain couples TRBV5-1 to TRBJ2-7; TRBD1 or TRBD2 may be the D gene (6 bases each). CDR3 length equals 14 residues. Trimming shortened V by 0 bases and J by 2 bases, and 9 bases separated the two germline ends. Germline CDR1 and CDR2: SGHRS and YFSETQ. CDR3 residues: CASSLGRGPYEQYF. Here the CDR3 DNA reads TGCGCCAGCAGCTTGGGTCGGGGGCCCTACGAGCAGTACTTC.

V and J are TRBV28 and TRBJ2-1; no firm D call. With 5 bases removed from V and 3 bases from J, the gap between germline ends came to 5 bases. The CDR3 has 12 amino acids. In germline, CDR1 is MDHEN, CDR2 SYDVKM. In DNA, the CDR3 is TGTGCCAGCAGTCTCCGCTACAATGAGCAGTTCTTC. It translates to CASSLRYNEQFF.

This rearrangement joins TRBV5-1 to TRBJ2-1, with 12 bases lining up with TRBD1. The V gene end was trimmed by 0 bases and the J gene end by 0 bases; junction bases not matched to a gene: 10. Germline lookup yields CDR1 SGHRS and CDR2 YFSETQ. This CDR3 has 20 amino acids. The CDR3 region is CASSLEHGTGGPSSYNEQFF. The CDR3 nucleotides are TGCGCCAGCAGCTTGGAACACGGGACAGGGGGCCCGAGCTCCTACAATGAGCAGTTCTTC.